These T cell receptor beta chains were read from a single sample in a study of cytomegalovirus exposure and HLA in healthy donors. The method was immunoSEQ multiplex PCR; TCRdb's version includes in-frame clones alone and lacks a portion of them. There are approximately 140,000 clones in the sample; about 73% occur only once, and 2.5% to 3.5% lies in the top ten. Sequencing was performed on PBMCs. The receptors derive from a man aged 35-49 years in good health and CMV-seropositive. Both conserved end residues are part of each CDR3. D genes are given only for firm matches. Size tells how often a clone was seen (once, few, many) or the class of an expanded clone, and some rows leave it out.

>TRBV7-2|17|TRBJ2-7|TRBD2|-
TGTGCCAGCAGCTTACGGACTAGCGGGGGAACTTCCTACGAGCAGTACTTC
CASSLRTSGGTSYEQYF
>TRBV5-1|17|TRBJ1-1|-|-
TGCGCCAGCACTCCCGGTTGGCAGGGCCTTAAGGACACTGAAGCTTTCTTT
CASTPGWQGLKDTEAFF
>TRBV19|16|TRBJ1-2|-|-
TGTGCCAGTAGTATGTCGGCGGACAGAAAATGGGGTGGCTACACCTTC
CASSMSADRKWGGYTF
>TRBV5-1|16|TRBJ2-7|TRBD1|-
TGCGCCAGCAGCTTGGCGGGACAGGAAATCTCCTACGAGCAGTACTTC
CASSLAGQEISYEQYF
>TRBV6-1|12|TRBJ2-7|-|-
TGTGCCAGCAGTGTCGGGGTCAACGAGCAGTACTTC
CASSVGVNEQYF
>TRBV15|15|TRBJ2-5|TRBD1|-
TGTGCCACCAGCAGAGATCTCGCAGGGGGTGAGACCCAGTACTTC
CATSRDLAGGETQYF
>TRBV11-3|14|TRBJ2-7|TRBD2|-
TGTGCCAGCAGCGTCGGGACTAGCGGGAGCGAGCAGTACTTC
CASSVGTSGSEQYF
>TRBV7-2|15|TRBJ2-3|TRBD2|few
TGTGCCAGCAGCCAACTAGCGAAAAACACAGATACGCAGTATTTT
CASSQLAKNTDTQYF
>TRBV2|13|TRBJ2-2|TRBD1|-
TGTGCCACCAGACAGGGGAGAACCGGGGAGCTGTTTTTT
CATRQGRTGELFF
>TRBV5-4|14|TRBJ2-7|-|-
TGTGCCAGCAGCTCCGACCCGGGTTCCTACGAGCAGTACTTC
CASSSDPGSYEQYF
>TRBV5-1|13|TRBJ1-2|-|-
TGCGCCAGCAGCTTGTCAGGGAACTATGGCTACACCTTC
CASSLSGNYGYTF
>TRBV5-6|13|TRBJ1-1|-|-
TGTGCCAGCAGCACAATTGCGAACACTGAAGCTTTCTTT
CASSTIANTEAFF
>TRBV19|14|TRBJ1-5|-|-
TGTGCCAGTATCGCAGGGGATAGCAATCAGCCCCAGCATTTT
CASIAGDSNQPQHF
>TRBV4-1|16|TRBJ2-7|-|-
TGCGCCAGCAGCCAACTAGAACTCCTGGGCTCCTACGAGCAGTACTTC
CASSQLELLGSYEQYF
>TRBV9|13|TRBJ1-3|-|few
TGTGCCAGCAGCGGGAGACAGGGAAACACCATATATTTT
CASSGRQGNTIYF
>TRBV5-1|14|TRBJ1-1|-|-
TGCGCCAGCAGCTTGGCAGGGATGAACACTGAAGCTTTCTTT
CASSLAGMNTEAFF
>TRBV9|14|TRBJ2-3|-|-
TGTGCCAGCAGCGTAGACGGGATTGCAGATACGCAGTATTTT
CASSVDGIADTQYF
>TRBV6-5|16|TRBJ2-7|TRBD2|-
TGTGCCAGCAGTTACCTGACCGGGACTAGCGGTTACGAGCAGTACTTC
CASSYLTGTSGYEQYF
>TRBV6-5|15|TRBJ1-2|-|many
TGTGCCAGCAGTTACGGGCAGGGTATATACTATGGCTACACCTTC
CASSYGQGIYYGYTF
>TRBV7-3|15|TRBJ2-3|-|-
TGTGCCAGCAGCCGGTGGGGAGCCGAGGAAGATACGCAGTATTTT
CASSRWGAEEDTQYF
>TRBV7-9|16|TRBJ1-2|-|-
TGTGCCAGCAGCTGGTTGGTCACACCTCTTAACTATGGCTACACCTTC
CASSWLVTPLNYGYTF